The source of this T cell receptor beta chain is a study of blood T cells in healthy people across ages. Using a J-beta primer mix together with a sample-barcoded 5' primer, a second PCR was run for roughly 6 to 12 cycles. MiXCR was run by TCRdb on the 5' RACE reads, yielding one entry per CDR3 protein. The sample lists around 800,000 distinct CDR3 sequences, 40% to 65% occurring once. The sequenced material came from blood. This receptor was identified in an elderly man in good health.

The CDR3, as DNA: TGTGCCAGCAAGAACCAGGGGGCAGGGCAGCCCCAGCATTTT. Its translation is CASKNQGAGQPQHF. J is TRBJ1-5 and V is TRBV6-1, with TRBD1 matching 8 bases. CDR3 length: 14 amino acids. Germline loops: CDR1 MNHNS, CDR2 SASEGT. J lost 7 bases, V lost 7 bases, and 9 bases had no gene match.